The 12 T cell receptor beta chains in this list originate from one sample, sequenced in a study of prognosis after radiotherapy for stage I lung cancer. Two-round multiplex PCR amplified TCR beta CDR3 from genomic DNA. Every TRBV and TRBJ gene had its own specific primer in first-round PCR. TCRdb reanalysed the multiplex PCR reads using MiXCR and keeps one entry per CDR3 protein. The sample has over 20,000 distinct CDR3 sequences, 35% to 45% seen once. The sample was PBMCs, taken before or after stereotactic body radiation therapy (not recorded which). Source of these receptors: a donor over 45 with non-small cell lung cancer.

This clonotype was seen at least ten times. This chain joins TRBV5-4 and TRBJ1-4; D ambiguous. This CDR3 spans 12 amino acids. Trimming shortened V by 4 bases and J by 8 bases, and 9 bases separated the two germline ends. Germline V gene lookup returns CDR1 SGHNT and CDR2 YYREEE (reference sequence). CDR3 residues: CASSRSGEKLFF. The CDR3 region has the DNA TGTGCCAGCAGCCGATCGGGGGAAAAACTGTTTTTT.

This clonotype has ten or more counts. One base away lies a much larger clone, so this may be a sequencing read error. Because it lacks the conserved phenylalanine or tryptophan at the end, this CDR3 is likely a read error. The J gene is TRBJ2-7, the V gene TRBV7-9; TRBD1 agrees at 12 bases. Germline V gene sequence: CDR1 SEHNR, CDR2 FQNEAQ (reference sequence). V gave up 5 bases and J gave up 6 bases; unmatched junction bases: 8. The CDR3 is 15 amino acids. The CDR3 DNA reads as TGTGCCAGCAGCGTCTCCGGGACAGGGGGCAGCGAGCAGTACCTC. Protein sequence: CASSVSGTGGSEQYL.

The count of this clonotype is one. The chain is built from TRBV6-2 or TRBV6-3 and TRBJ2-5, with 9 nucleotides matching TRBD1. J gave up 5 bases and V 5 bases, and 9 bases lay outside the gene matches. CDR3 length: 15 amino acids. The germline gives CDR1 MNHEY, CDR2 SVGEGT. The CDR3 nucleotides are TGTGCCAGCAGTCCCTCCGGACAGGGGAGGGAGACCCAGTACTTC. Protein: CASSPSGQGRETQYF.

Comment on this clonotype: A far larger clone is a single base away, which makes a read error likely. The J gene is TRBJ2-1, the V gene TRBV14; 7 positions match TRBD2. There are 15 residues in the CDR3. Germline V lookup: CDR1 SGHDN, CDR2 FVKESK. This chain's CDR3 is CASREAGWLSHEQFF. In nucleotides, the CDR3 is TGCGCCAGCAGAGAAGCGGGATGGCTTAGCCATGAGCAGTTCTTC.

In its sample, this clonotype was seen many times. The J gene is TRBJ2-3, the V gene TRBV4-3; D is possibly TRBD2 (6 bases). Germline lookup yields CDR1 LGHNA and CDR2 YSLEER. V was pared by 3 bases and J by 6 bases, with 13 bases between. This CDR3 contains 14 residues. Here the CDR3 reads CASSHGGPADTQYF. In DNA form, the CDR3 reads TGCGCCAGCAGCCATGGAGGGCCGGCGGATACGCAGTATTTT.

In this sample, this clonotype turned up many times. The chain couples TRBV5-1 to TRBJ1-5; possible D gene TRBD1, 6 bases. The CDR3 contains 14 residues. Per germline, CDR1 SGHRS and CDR2 YFSETQ. The V end lost 1 base, the J end lost 7 bases, and 12 bases lay between the germline ends. As DNA, the CDR3 is TGCGCCAGCAGCTTGACGGGGGCTAACCAGCCCCAGCATTTT. Its translation: CASSLTGANQPQHF.

This clonotype was counted a single time. CDR3 region: CASSLVGTSGRAEDEQYF. The CDR3 DNA reads TGTGCCAGCAGCTTAGTGGGGACTAGCGGGAGGGCCGAAGACGAGCAGTACTTC. The chain combines TRBV11-2 with TRBJ2-7, with 16 nucleotides matching TRBD2. Germline lookup yields CDR1 SGHAT and CDR2 FQNNGV. The CDR3 length is 18 residues. Trimming cost V 1 base and J 5 bases; bases outside gene matches: 8.

The chain uses TRBV12-3 or TRBV12-4 and TRBJ1-3; possibly TRBD1 for D (5 bases). Trimming removed 6 bases at V and 0 bases at J, with 9 bases between. The CDR3 covers 14 residues. The chain's CDR3 is CASRVGTSGNTIYF. As DNA, the CDR3 is TGTGCCAGCAGGGTGGGGACCTCTGGAAACACCATATATTTT.

As to this clonotype: A far bigger clonotype differs at one base, so this is likely a read error. V is TRBV6-1 and J is TRBJ1-1; TRBD1 agrees at 7 bases. Germline V gene lookup returns CDR1 MNHNS and CDR2 SASEGT. The CDR3 is made up of 15 amino acids. Trimming at V came to 6 bases and at J to 4 bases, leaving 11 bases not matched to a gene. The CDR3 reads CASSYSQGGRTEAFF. The CDR3 coding sequence is TGTGCCAGCAGCTATTCCCAGGGGGGGCGCACTGAAGCTTTCTTT.

This clonotype has at least ten counts. CDR3 DNA: TGTGCCAGCAGTTACACGCGCTCTGGAAACACCATATATTTT. Protein: CASSYTRSGNTIYF. V usage is TRBV6-5 and J usage is TRBJ1-3; D unresolved. The CDR3 loop spans 14 amino acids. Trimming took 2 bases from V and 0 from J, leaving 5 bases between them. CDR1 MNHEY and CDR2 SVGAGI come from the germline V gene.

The table lists this clonotype with many counts. The chain recombines TRBV5-6 with TRBJ2-7; 7 bases fit TRBD2. Trimming at V came to 0 bases and at J to 3 bases, leaving 6 bases not matched to a gene. The CDR3 loop spans 15 amino acids. Germline V lookup: CDR1 SGHDT, CDR2 YYEEEE. The CDR3 DNA reads as TGTGCCAGCAGCTTGGATGGAGGACTAGGCTACGAGCAGTACTTC. Translated: CASSLDGGLGYEQYF. Using reference TRBV5-6 and TRBJ2-7 for the parts outside the CDR3, the full variable domain is DAGVTQSPTHLIKTRGQQVTLRCSPKSGHDTVSWYQQALGQGPQFIFQYYEEEERQRGNFPDRFSGHQFPNYSSELNVNALLLGDSALYLCASSLDGGLGYEQYFGPGTRLTVT.

This clonotype was counted at least ten times. V and J are TRBV4-1 and TRBJ2-7, with a weak D call TRBD2 (5 bases). The CDR3 has 14 residues. The germline gives CDR1 MGHRA, CDR2 YSYEKL. Trimming took off 3 bases at V and 6 bases at J, with 15 bases between the two ends. CDR3 nucleotides: TGCGCCAGCAGCCATCCCGGACTGACGGGCGAGCAGTACTTC. The encoded protein is CASSHPGLTGEQYF.